The clone carrying this T cell receptor (beta chain) was detected a few times. Its antigen is unknown. Template switching, a step in the protocol, added a universal primer site, and cDNA carried unique molecular identifiers. TCRdb used MiXCR to reprocess the 5' RACE reads, holding one entry per CDR3 protein. The sample has roughly 290,000 distinct CDR3 sequences, 6.5% to 9.5% seen once. These data come from a study of identical twins. Study outcomes and limitations: Abundant beta clonotypes from cord blood bore fewer insertions; memory repertoires lacked this pattern. Compared with unrelated sharing, twin-shared out-of-frame alpha sequences had more low-probability sequences.

This CDR3 is built from 13 residues. Looked up from germline, CDR1 is KGHSH and CDR2 is LQKENI. V lost 2 bases and J lost 6; bases outside the gene matches: 1. The sample was also reused in another study, on yellow fever vaccine responses in identical twins.

Sample: memory (CD45RO+) T cells sorted from blood. The chain carries TRBV18 and TRBJ1-5; 7 nucleotides line up with TRBD1. The sequence was collected from a woman between 18 and 29 years old in good health. The CDR3 here is CASSPDRAQPQHF. The CDR3 DNA reads as TGTGCCAGCTCACCAGACAGGGCTCAGCCCCAGCATTTT. The whole variable domain, remainder taken from reference TRBV18 and TRBJ1-5, is NAGVMQNPRHLVRRRGQEARLRCSPMKGHSHVYWYRQLPEEGLKFMVYLQKENIIDESGMPKERFSAEFPKEGPSILRIQQVVRGDSAAYFCASSPDRAQPQHFGDGTRLSIL.